These 23 T cell receptor beta chains share one sample of origin, sequenced in a study of blood T cells in healthy people across ages. Using a J-beta primer mix together with a sample-barcoded 5' primer, a second PCR was run for roughly 7 to 12 cycles. In TCRdb, the 5' RACE reads were re-called with MiXCR into one record per CDR3 protein. The table includes roughly 700,000 distinct CDR3 sequences, roughly 49% detected once. Sequencing used blood. These receptors all come from a woman aged 55-69 years in good health.

The rearrangement joins TRBV11-2 to TRBJ2-1, with D unresolved. The CDR3 sequence is 14 residues long. V was pared by 6 bases and J by 2 bases, with 11 bases between. Germline CDR1 and CDR2: SGHAT and FQNNGV. CDR3 in DNA: TGTGCCAGCAGTTTGGCTCTCGCCTACAATGAGCAGTTCTTC. Its protein is CASSLALAYNEQFF. Full variable domain (missing parts from reference TRBV11-2 and TRBJ2-1): EAGVAQSPRYKIIEKRQSVAFWCNPISGHATLYWYQQILGQGPKLLIQFQNNGVVDDSQLPKDRFSAERLKGVDSTLKIQPAKLEDSAVYLCASSLALAYNEQFFGPGTRLTVL.

This clonotype was observed once. The chain combines TRBV24-1 with TRBJ2-7, with a possible D match to TRBD1 (5 bases). V gave up 6 bases and J gave up 0 bases, with 8 bases separating them. Germline loops: CDR1 KGHDR, CDR2 SFDVKD. The CDR3 is 13 residues long. The DNA for the CDR3 is TGTGCCACCAGTCCAGGACACTCCTACGAGCAGTACTTC. Translating it yields CATSPGHSYEQYF.

The V gene is TRBV27, the J gene TRBJ1-2, with 11 positions matching TRBD1. The V and J ends lost 2 bases and 4 bases, in that order; junction bases with no gene match: 9. The CDR3 has 17 residues. Germline CDR1 and CDR2: MNHEY and SMNVEV (reference sequence). CDR3 sequence: CASSLGPGQGAIYGYTF. As DNA, the CDR3 is TGTGCCAGCAGTTTAGGTCCTGGACAGGGGGCTATCTATGGCTACACCTTC.

The rearrangement joins TRBV5-1 to TRBJ2-5, with D perhaps matching TRBD1 (6 bases). V was shortened by 1 base and J by 2 bases, with 9 bases between the two germline ends. There are 14 residues in the CDR3. CDR1 is SGHRS, CDR2 YFSETQ, per germline. The CDR3 DNA follows: TGCGCCAGCAGCTTGATGGGACATCAAGAGACCCAGTACTTC. This sequence encodes CASSLMGHQETQYF.

This clonotype was seen only a few times. The CDR3 nucleotides read TGTGCCAGCAGCTTAGCCGAGGGCGGGAGAGGCACAGATACGCAGTATTTT. This translates into CASSLAEGGRGTDTQYF. The chain combines TRBV11-2 with TRBJ2-3, with 7 bases lining up with TRBD2. The V and J ends lost 1 base and 1 base, in that order; junction bases with no gene match: 8. The germline V gene has CDR1 SGHAT and CDR2 FQNNGV. The CDR3 runs 17 residues. Supplemented by reference TRBV11-2 and TRBJ2-3, the full variable domain reads EAGVAQSPRYKIIEKRQSVAFWCNPISGHATLYWYQQILGQGPKLLIQFQNNGVVDDSQLPKDRFSAERLKGVDSTLKIQPAKLEDSAVYLCASSLAEGGRGTDTQYFGPGTRLTVL.

This clonotype turned up a few times. V usage is TRBV7-2 and J usage is TRBJ2-5, with D possibly being TRBD2 (6 bases). From germline, CDR1 is SGHTA and CDR2 FQGNSA. Trimming shortened V by 2 bases and J by 9 bases, and 13 bases separated the two germline ends. This CDR3 is 13 amino acids long. CDR3: CASSLLRDGAQYF. CDR3 bases: TGTGCCAGCAGCTTATTGCGGGATGGGGCCCAGTACTTC.

Only a few counts were recorded for this clonotype. This chain connects TRBV24-1 to TRBJ2-5; 7 bases map to TRBD1. Germline CDR1 reads KGHDR; CDR2 reads SFDVKD. The CDR3 consists of 15 residues. Germline trimming cut 1 base from V and 2 bases from J; bases unmatched to any gene: 3. The CDR3 DNA sequence: TGTGCCACCAGTGATTTACTGGACAGGCAAGAGACCCAGTACTTC. It specifies CATSDLLDRQETQYF.

This chain connects TRBV5-1 to TRBJ2-1; a weak D match, TRBD1 (6 bases). The CDR3 covers 12 residues. With 7 bases removed from V and 2 bases from J, the gap between germline ends came to 7 bases. From germline, CDR1 is SGHRS and CDR2 YFSETQ. The CDR3 nucleotides are TGCGCCAGCCAGGGGACCTACAATGAGCAGTTCTTC. Translated: CASQGTYNEQFF.

The chain links TRBV4-2 to TRBJ2-1; 11 bases line up with TRBD1. Trimming removed 0 bases from V and 7 bases from J; junction bases left unmatched: 2. The CDR3 runs 15 residues. Looked up from germline, CDR1 is LGHNA and CDR2 is YNFKEQ. CDR3 residues: CASSQEGQGGNEQFF. The CDR3 DNA reads as TGTGCCAGCAGCCAAGAGGGACAGGGGGGGAATGAGCAGTTCTTC.

This clonotype was seen a handful of times. The V and J genes are TRBV4-3 and TRBJ2-5; TRBD1 might be the D (6 bases). The CDR3 is 18 amino acids. V was shortened by 0 bases and J by 1 base, with 18 bases between the two germline ends. Germline assignment: CDR1 LGHNA and CDR2 YSLEER. CDR3 sequence: CASSQDLRGGSGQETQYF. CDR3 nucleotide sequence: TGCGCCAGCAGCCAAGATCTGCGAGGGGGATCCGGCCAAGAGACCCAGTACTTC.

The chain recombines TRBV20-1 with TRBJ1-5, with D tentatively TRBD1 (6 bases). V was trimmed by 3 bases and J by 3 bases, leaving 24 bases between them. The CDR3 extends over 18 amino acids. CDR1 is DFQATT, CDR2 SNEGSKA, per germline (reference sequence). The chain's CDR3 is CSASPGQGIEGLNQPQHF. The CDR3 nucleotides are TGCAGTGCTAGCCCGGGGCAGGGGATTGAAGGGCTCAATCAGCCCCAGCATTTT.

The V and J genes are TRBV11-1 and TRBJ2-3; tentative D call: TRBD1 (7 bases). CDR3 length: 16 amino acids. Trimming took 6 bases from V and 0 from J, leaving 16 bases between them. CDR1 and CDR2 from the germline V gene are SGHAT and FQDESV (reference sequence). In nucleotides, the CDR3 is TGTGCCAGCAGTATACGGTCAGGGGGGAGCACAGATACGCAGTATTTT. Protein product: CASSIRSGGSTDTQYF.

CDR3 in amino acids: CSAKGLAGGSGTDTQYF. For the CDR3, the DNA is TGCAGTGCTAAGGGACTAGCGGGAGGCTCTGGCACAGATACGCAGTATTTT. The chain joins TRBV20-1 to TRBJ2-3; 15 nucleotides line up with TRBD2. This CDR3 is 17 amino acids long. The J segment lost 1 base and the V segment lost 4 bases, leaving 6 bases of the junction unmatched. The germline V gene has CDR1 DFQATT and CDR2 SNEGSKA (reference sequence).

Only a few counts were recorded for this clonotype. The gene calls are TRBV12-3 or TRBV12-4 and TRBJ1-2; 7 nucleotides agree with TRBD1. The CDR3 is 16 amino acids. The V segment lost 7 bases and the J segment 4 bases; nucleotides outside the gene matches: 15. The CDR3 DNA reads as TGTGCCAGCACACTCAGACAGGGTGCTAAATCCTATGGCTACACCTTC. This codes for CASTLRQGAKSYGYTF.

This clonotype has just one count. This chain connects TRBV7-3 to TRBJ2-6; 8 bases are shared with TRBD1. This CDR3 spans 21 amino acids. V lost 1 base and J lost 4; bases outside the gene matches: 18. From germline, CDR1 is SGHTA and CDR2 FQGTGA. The CDR3 is CASSLRTGQNPLLWGANVLTF. CDR3 in DNA: TGTGCCAGCAGCTTAAGGACAGGGCAAAACCCACTCCTCTGGGGGGCCAACGTCCTGACTTTC.

The chain employs TRBV28 and TRBJ2-7, with a tentative D call TRBD2 (6 bases). With 5 bases removed from V and 8 bases from J, the gap between germline ends came to 25 bases. Germline CDR1 reads MDHEN; CDR2 reads SYDVKM. This CDR3 region has 16 residues. CDR3 residues: CASSPQAGSIPKKQYF. The CDR3 DNA reads TGTGCCAGCAGTCCCCAAGCGGGTTCAATACCGAAAAAGCAGTACTTC.

DNA of the CDR3: TGTGCCAGCAGTGAAGCCCTGACAGGGTTTTATGGCTACACCTTC. Amino acid sequence: CASSEALTGFYGYTF. The genes are TRBV6-1 and TRBJ1-2, with 7 bases lining up with TRBD1. The CDR3 consists of 15 residues. Unmatched junction bases numbered 6, after V lost 0 bases and J lost 5 bases. Germline CDR1 MNHNS, CDR2 SASEGT.

This clonotype has at least ten counts. V usage is TRBV27 and J usage is TRBJ2-1; D remains unclear. This CDR3 comprises 12 residues. V shed 6 bases and J shed 10 bases, with 13 bases lying between them. Per germline, CDR1 MNHEY and CDR2 SMNVEV (reference sequence). The CDR3 loop reads CASSLLAGEQFF. The CDR3 DNA reads TGTGCCAGCAGCTTACTGGCAGGAGAGCAGTTCTTC.

This rearrangement joins TRBV7-8 to TRBJ2-2; 8 nucleotides match TRBD1. The germline CDR1 and CDR2 sequences are SGHVS and FQNEAQ. The CDR3 covers 18 residues. J was trimmed by 7 bases and V by 3 bases; bases with no gene match: 16. For the CDR3, the DNA is TGTGCCAGCAGCTTTTCCCCATCACCGACAGGGGTGGTCGGGGAGCTGTTTTTT. Translating gives CASSFSPSPTGVVGELFF.

This chain uses TRBV2 with TRBJ2-1; 10 bases are a match to TRBD1. V lost 11 bases to trimming and J lost 6 bases; unmatched junction nucleotides: 10. The CDR3 runs to 14 residues. Per the germline V gene, CDR1 is SNHLY and CDR2 is FYNNEI. The CDR3 region is CAFQDRGVLNEQFF. CDR3 nucleotides: TGTGCCTTCCAGGACAGGGGGGTCCTCAATGAGCAGTTCTTC. Looking up the rest from reference TRBV2 and TRBJ2-1 gives the full variable domain: EPEVTQTPSHQVTQMGQEVILRCVPISNHLYFYWYRQILGQKVEFLVSFYNNEISEKSEIFDDQFSVERPDGSNFTLKIRSTKLEDSAMYFCAFQDRGVLNEQFFGPGTRLTVL.

The gene calls are TRBV20-1 and TRBJ2-1; D could derive from TRBD1 or TRBD2 (5 bases each). This CDR3 comprises 15 residues. Germline loops: CDR1 DFQATT, CDR2 SNEGSKA (reference sequence). V lost 6 bases, J lost 7 bases, and 22 bases lay in between. CDR3 coding DNA: TGCAGTGCCCTCAGAGGGACCCAAAAGGGGAATGAGCAGTTCTTC. Its translation is CSALRGTQKGNEQFF.

There are many counts of this clonotype. This rearrangement joins TRBV29-1 to TRBJ1-1; D perhaps matches TRBD1 (6 bases). Trimming took 7 bases from V and 1 from J, leaving 13 bases between them. CDR3 length equals 13 residues. The germline CDR1 and CDR2 sequences are SQVTM and ANQGSEA. The CDR3 DNA follows: TGCAGCGCCGCCCAGGGGACGAACACTGAAGCTTTCTTT. This encodes CSAAQGTNTEAFF.

This clonotype showed up just a few times. V and J are TRBV27 and TRBJ1-2; no clear D gene. CDR3 length: 15 amino acids. V lost 5 bases and J 8 bases, leaving 21 bases between the germline ends. Germline-derived CDR1 and CDR2 are MNHEY and SMNVEV (reference sequence). CDR3: CASSPRGLGRGGYTF. Written as DNA, the CDR3 is TGTGCCAGCAGTCCCCGTGGGCTTGGCCGAGGGGGCTACACCTTC.